One sample yielded the 13 T cell receptor beta chains listed below, sequenced in a study of OX40 agonist ivuxolimab in advanced cancers. Generated by immunoSEQ multiplex PCR, the TCRdb table keeps only in-frame clones and is missing some. Of fewer than 40,000 clones in the sample, about three quarters were seen once. Specimen: CD4+ or CD8+ T cells sorted from blood, collected in a trial of the OX40 agonist ivuxolimab. These receptors were obtained from an adult with an advanced solid tumor such as melanoma, head and neck, liver or kidney cancer.

This clone has only a few counts. The chain uses TRBV6-5 and TRBJ1-5, with TRBD1 matching over 7 bases. Germline lookup yields CDR1 MNHEY and CDR2 SVGAGI. V lost 0 bases, J lost 0 bases, and 2 bases stayed unmatched. CDR3 length: 16 residues. The CDR3 reads CASSYSGTDSNQPQHF. The CDR3 nucleotides are TGTGCCAGCAGTTACTCTGGGACAGATAGCAATCAGCCCCAGCATTTT.

The chain recombines TRBV6-1 with TRBJ1-1, with TRBD1 as a possible D gene (5 bases). Trimming removed 4 bases at V and 1 base at J, with 7 bases between. CDR1 and CDR2 (germline): MNHNS, SASEGT. This CDR3 spans 13 amino acids. Here the CDR3 reads CASSVQGNTEAFF. For the CDR3, the DNA is TGTGCCAGCAGTGTCCAGGGGAACACTGAAGCTTTCTTT.

J is TRBJ1-1 and V is TRBV7-3, with 7 bases identical to TRBD1. Looked up from germline, CDR1 is SGHTA and CDR2 is FQGTGA. The CDR3 totals 15 residues. The V and J ends lost 2 bases and 4 bases, in that order; junction bases with no gene match: 7. Written as DNA, the CDR3 is TGTGCCAGCAGCTTAGATGGGGACAGAAGCACTGAAGCTTTCTTT. Translating it yields CASSLDGDRSTEAFF. Full variable domain (rest looked up from reference TRBV7-3 and TRBJ1-1): GAGVSQTPSNKVTEKGKYVELRCDPISGHTALYWYRQSLGQGPEFLIYFQGTGAADDSGLPNDRFFAVRPEGSVSTLKIQRTERGDSAVYLCASSLDGDRSTEAFFGQGTRLTVV.

V gene TRBV9 combines with J gene TRBJ2-3; 7 bases align to TRBD2. V lost 6 bases, J lost 5 bases, and 9 bases stayed unmatched. The CDR3 contains 14 residues. The germline gives CDR1 SGDLS, CDR2 YYNGEE. CDR3 sequence: CASTLGGTEDTQYF. The CDR3 bases are TGTGCCAGCACCCTGGGAGGGACCGAAGATACGCAGTATTTT.

The CDR3 coding sequence is TGTGCCGGCGATGGGTCGTTGACCTCCACAGATACGCAGTATTTT. Encoded protein: CAGDGSLTSTDTQYF. The V gene is TRBV2, the J gene TRBJ2-3; D unresolved. The length of the CDR3 is 15 residues. CDR1 is SNHLY, CDR2 FYNNEI, per germline. With 11 bases removed from V and 2 bases from J, the gap between germline ends came to 20 bases. Full variable domain (remainder filled in from reference TRBV2 and TRBJ2-3): EPEVTQTPSHQVTQMGQEVILRCVPISNHLYFYWYRQILGQKVEFLVSFYNNEISEKSEIFDDQFSVERPDGSNFTLKIRSTKLEDSAMYFCAGDGSLTSTDTQYFGPGTRLTVL.

The table lists this clone with a few counts. The rearrangement links TRBV7-8 to TRBJ2-5; 8 positions match TRBD1. The CDR3 consists of 15 residues. The junction had 6 bases not matched to a gene; V was cut back by 4 bases and J by 2 bases. Germline assignment: CDR1 SGHVS and CDR2 FQNEAQ. CDR3 residues: CASSSHTGGQETQYF. In nucleotides, the CDR3 is TGTGCCAGCAGCTCTCATACAGGGGGGCAAGAGACCCAGTACTTC.

This chain joins TRBV5-5 and TRBJ1-6, with 7 bases fitting TRBD1. CDR3 size: 15 residues. V lost 1 base and J lost 5; bases outside the gene matches: 3. CDR1 and CDR2 (germline): SGHKS, YYEKEE (reference sequence). CDR3: CASSLKGADNSPLHF. The DNA of the CDR3 is TGTGCCAGCAGCTTGAAGGGGGCGGATAATTCACCCCTCCACTTT. The full variable domain, with the rest looked up from reference TRBV5-5 and TRBJ1-6, is DAGVTQSPTHLIKTRGQQVTLRCSPISGHKSVSWYQQVLGQGPQFIFQYYEKEERGRGNFPDRFSARQFPNYSSELNVNALLLGDSALYLCASSLKGADNSPLHFGNGTRLTVT.

The V call is TRBV19, the J call TRBJ1-5; 9 bases map to TRBD1. CDR1 is LNHDA, CDR2 SQIVND, per germline (reference sequence). This CDR3 comprises 14 residues. The V segment lost 5 bases and the J segment 5 bases; nucleotides outside the gene matches: 4. Here the CDR3 DNA reads TGTGCCAGTAGTGTACAGGGGGCCCATCAGCCCCAGCATTTT. Residues: CASSVQGAHQPQHF.

V usage is TRBV7-3 and J usage is TRBJ2-1, with D possibly being TRBD2 (6 bases). The CDR3 runs 14 residues. From germline, CDR1 is SGHTA and CDR2 FQGTGA. With 0 bases removed from V and 9 bases from J, the gap between germline ends came to 12 bases. Written as DNA, the CDR3 is TGTGCCAGCAGCTTAACCGACACCGGGAGTGAGCAGTTCTTC. It encodes CASSLTDTGSEQFF. The entire variable domain, with the rest obtained from reference TRBV7-3 and TRBJ2-1, is as follows: GAGVSQTPSNKVTEKGKYVELRCDPISGHTALYWYRQSLGQGPEFLIYFQGTGAADDSGLPNDRFFAVRPEGSVSTLKIQRTERGDSAVYLCASSLTDTGSEQFFGPGTRLTVL.

The chain recombines TRBV28 with TRBJ2-5, with 9 positions matching TRBD2. V dropped 7 bases and J dropped 3; count of bases not matched to a gene: 6. Germline V CDR1 and CDR2: MDHEN, SYDVKM. There are 14 residues in the CDR3. The CDR3 region is CASTRGGGEETQYF. CDR3 DNA: TGTGCCAGCACCCGTGGCGGGGGGGAAGAGACCCAGTACTTC.

This clone was seen just once. The CDR3 loop reads CASSRTGLQETQYF. DNA of the CDR3: TGTGCCAGCAGCCGCACAGGGTTGCAAGAGACCCAGTACTTC. V and J are TRBV7-9 and TRBJ2-5, with D maybe TRBD1 (6 bases). Germline V gene lookup returns CDR1 SEHNR and CDR2 FQNEAQ (reference sequence). Trimming removed 5 bases at V and 2 bases at J, with 12 bases between. The CDR3 is 14 residues long.

This clone was seen a single time. The chain joins TRBV4-2 to TRBJ2-3; D is perhaps TRBD2 (6 bases). Germline V gene data show CDR1 as LGHNA and CDR2 as YNFKEQ. Between the trimmed V and J ends, which lost 5 bases and 5 bases, there was a span of 17 bases. The CDR3 length is 15 residues. The CDR3 sequence is CASSSWDSTGDTQYF. The DNA of the CDR3 is TGTGCCAGCAGCTCCTGGGACTCTACGGGAGATACGCAGTATTTT.

V gene TRBV9 combines with J gene TRBJ1-5; perhaps TRBD1 as D (6 bases). The CDR3 loop spans 13 amino acids. V lost 3 bases and J lost 6, with 10 bases in between. The V gene's germline CDR1 is SGDLS and CDR2 YYNGEE. In DNA, the CDR3 is TGTGCCAGCAGCGCGGGGGGCGGTCAGCCCCAGCATTTT. It specifies CASSAGGGQPQHF.